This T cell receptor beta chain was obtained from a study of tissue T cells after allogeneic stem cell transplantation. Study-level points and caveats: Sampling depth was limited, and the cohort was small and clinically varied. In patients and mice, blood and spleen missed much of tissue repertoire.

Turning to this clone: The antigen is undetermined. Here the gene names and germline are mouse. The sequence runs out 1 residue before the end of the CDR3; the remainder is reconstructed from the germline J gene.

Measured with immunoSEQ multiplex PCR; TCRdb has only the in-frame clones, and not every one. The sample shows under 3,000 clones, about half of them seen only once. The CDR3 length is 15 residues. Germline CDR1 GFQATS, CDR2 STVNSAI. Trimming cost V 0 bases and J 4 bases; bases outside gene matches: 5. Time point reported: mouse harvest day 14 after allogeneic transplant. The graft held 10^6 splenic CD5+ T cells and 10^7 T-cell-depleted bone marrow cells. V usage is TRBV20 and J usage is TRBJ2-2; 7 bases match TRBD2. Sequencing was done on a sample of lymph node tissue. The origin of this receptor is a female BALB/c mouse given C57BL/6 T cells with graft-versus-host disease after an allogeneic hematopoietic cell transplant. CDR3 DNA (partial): TGTGGTGCTAGGGATCAAACTGGGGCCACCGGGCAGCTCTAC. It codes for CGARDQTGATGQLY. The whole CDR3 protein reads CGARDQTGATGQLYF.